This passage covers 2 T cell receptor beta chains from one sample sequenced in a study of CD8 T cells in ankylosing spondylitis. TCRdb re-called the 5' RACE reads with MiXCR, one entry per CDR3 protein. The table has hundreds of thousands of distinct CDR3 sequences, about 20% seen once. Sequenced input: blood, either unsorted or a sorted T cell fraction (not recorded which). The source of these receptors is a male donor with ankylosing spondylitis or in good health (not recorded which).

This clonotype appeared a single time. V is TRBV5-1 and J is TRBJ2-7, with TRBD2 as a possible D gene (5 bases). CDR1 and CDR2 (germline): SGHRS, YFSETQ. The CDR3 spans 15 residues. Deletions cut 4 bases from V and 1 base from J, with 15 bases between. The CDR3 coding sequence is TGCGCCAGCAGCGTCGGGTCCTCGGGATCCTACGAGCAGTACGTC. It yields the protein CASSVGSSGSYEQYV.

The rearrangement joins TRBV5-5 to TRBJ2-2; no reliable D call. This CDR3 region has 13 residues. V shed 1 base and J shed 2 bases, with 3 bases lying between them. Per germline, CDR1 SGHKS and CDR2 YYEKEE (reference sequence). In DNA, the CDR3 is TGTGCCAGCAGCTTGCATAACACCGGGGAGCTGTTTTTT. Its translation is CASSLHNTGELFF.